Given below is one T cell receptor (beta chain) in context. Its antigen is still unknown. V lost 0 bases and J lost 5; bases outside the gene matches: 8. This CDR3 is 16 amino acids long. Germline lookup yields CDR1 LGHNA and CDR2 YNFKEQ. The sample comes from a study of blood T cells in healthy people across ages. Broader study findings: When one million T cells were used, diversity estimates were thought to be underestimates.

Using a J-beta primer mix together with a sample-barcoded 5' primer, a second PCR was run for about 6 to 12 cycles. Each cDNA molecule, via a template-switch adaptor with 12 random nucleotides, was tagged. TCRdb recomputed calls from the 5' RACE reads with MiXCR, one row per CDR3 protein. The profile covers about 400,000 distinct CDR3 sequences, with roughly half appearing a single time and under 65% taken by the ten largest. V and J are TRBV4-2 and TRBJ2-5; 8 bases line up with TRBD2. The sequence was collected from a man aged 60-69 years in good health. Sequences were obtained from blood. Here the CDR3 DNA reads TGTGCCAGCAGCCAAGATTGGGCGGGGGGTATCGAGACCCAGTACTTC. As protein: CASSQDWAGGIETQYF.